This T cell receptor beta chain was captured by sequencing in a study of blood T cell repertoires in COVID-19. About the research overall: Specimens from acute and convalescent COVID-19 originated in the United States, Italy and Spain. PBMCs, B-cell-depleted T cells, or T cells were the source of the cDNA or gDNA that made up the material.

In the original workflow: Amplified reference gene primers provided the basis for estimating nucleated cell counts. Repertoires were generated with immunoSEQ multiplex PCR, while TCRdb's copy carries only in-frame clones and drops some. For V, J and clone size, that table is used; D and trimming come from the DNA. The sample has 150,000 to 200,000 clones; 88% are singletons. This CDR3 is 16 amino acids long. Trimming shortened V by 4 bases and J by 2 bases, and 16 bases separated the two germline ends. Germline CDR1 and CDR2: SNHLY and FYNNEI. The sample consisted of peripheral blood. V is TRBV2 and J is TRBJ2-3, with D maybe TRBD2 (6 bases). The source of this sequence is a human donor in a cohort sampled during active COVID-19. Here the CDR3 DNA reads TGTGCCAGCAGTGTTGGTAGCGGCAGAACCACAGATACGCAGTATTTT. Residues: CASSVGSGRTTDTQYF.